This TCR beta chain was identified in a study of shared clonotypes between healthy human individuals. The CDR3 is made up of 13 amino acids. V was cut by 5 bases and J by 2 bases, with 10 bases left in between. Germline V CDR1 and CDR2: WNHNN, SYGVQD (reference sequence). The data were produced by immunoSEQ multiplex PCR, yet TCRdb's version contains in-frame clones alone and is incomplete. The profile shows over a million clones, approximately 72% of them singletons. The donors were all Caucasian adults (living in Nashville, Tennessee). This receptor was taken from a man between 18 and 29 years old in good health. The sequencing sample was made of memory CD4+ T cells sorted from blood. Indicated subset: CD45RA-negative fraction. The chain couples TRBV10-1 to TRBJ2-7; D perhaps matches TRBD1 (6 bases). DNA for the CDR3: TGCGCCAGCAGTCTGACAGGCACCTACGAGCAGTACTTC. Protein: CASSLTGTYEQYF.